The 17 T cell receptor beta chains below all came from one sample that was sequenced in a study of OX40 agonist ivuxolimab in advanced cancers. Measured with immunoSEQ multiplex PCR; TCRdb has only the in-frame clones, and not every one. The sample lists roughly 69,000 clones, approximately 89% seen once, with around 1.1% in the top ten. The specimen comprised CD4+ or CD8+ T cells sorted from blood, sampled in a trial of the OX40 agonist ivuxolimab. Every receptor here comes from an adult with an advanced solid tumor such as melanoma, head and neck, liver or kidney cancer.

V and J are TRBV9 and TRBJ1-1; D not resolved. Germline values: CDR1 SGDLS, CDR2 YYNGEE. Trimming took off 4 bases at V and 0 bases at J, with 10 bases between the two ends. CDR3 length: 14 amino acids. The CDR3: CASSPYSMNTEAFF. CDR3 DNA: TGTGCCAGCAGCCCTTACTCCATGAACACTGAAGCTTTCTTT.

This chain uses TRBV5-1 with TRBJ1-6, with a tentative D call TRBD1 (5 bases). CDR1 is SGHRS and CDR2 is YFSETQ in the germline V gene. V shed 4 bases and J shed 7 bases, with 15 bases lying between them. CDR3 length: 15 amino acids. The CDR3 DNA follows: TGCGCCAGCAGCAAACAGGAGGCTCAGAATTCACCCCTCCACTTT. Translating it yields CASSKQEAQNSPLHF.

This sequence joins TRBV5-1 and TRBJ2-1; 13 positions match TRBD2. The CDR3 is 14 amino acids. Germline assignment: CDR1 SGHRS and CDR2 YFSETQ. V lost 7 bases, J lost 6 bases, and 4 bases stayed unmatched. In DNA, the CDR3 is TGCGCCAGCGGAACTAGCGGGGGGGGCAATGAGCAGTTCTTC. It is translated as CASGTSGGGNEQFF.

The chain is built from TRBV5-1 and TRBJ2-7; tentatively, D is TRBD2 (6 bases). Germline CDR1 and CDR2: SGHRS and YFSETQ. V was shortened by 0 bases and J by 6 bases, with 13 bases between the two germline ends. The CDR3 totals 14 residues. CDR3 protein: CASSLGLVKGEQYF. Written as DNA, the CDR3 is TGCGCCAGCAGCTTGGGACTAGTCAAAGGCGAGCAGTACTTC.

This clone showed up just a few times. The chain employs TRBV19 and TRBJ2-7, with TRBD1 identical over 10 bases. CDR3 length: 14 residues. V lost 10 bases, J lost 0 bases, and 6 bases stayed unmatched. From germline, CDR1 is LNHDA and CDR2 SQIVND (reference sequence). Written as DNA, the CDR3 is TGTGCCATAACGACAGGGGGCTGCTCCTACGAGCAGTACTTC. Its translation is CAITTGGCSYEQYF. Using reference TRBV19 and TRBJ2-7 for the parts outside the CDR3, the full variable domain is DGGITQSPKYLFRKEGQNVTLSCEQNLNHDAMYWYRQDPGQGLRLIYYSQIVNDFQKGDIAEGYSVSREKKESFPLTVTSAQKNPTAFYLCAITTGGCSYEQYFGPGTRLTVT.

This sequence joins TRBV19 and TRBJ1-2, with no clear D. The V gene's germline CDR1 is LNHDA and CDR2 SQIVND (reference sequence). The germline V and J ends were trimmed by 7 bases and 4 bases, with 10 bases remaining between them. The CDR3 totals 12 residues. The CDR3 region has the DNA TGTGCCAGTAATGCAGGTCGCTATGGCTACACCTTC. It encodes CASNAGRYGYTF.

The rearrangement uses TRBV10-3 and TRBJ2-3; 8 positions agree with TRBD2. CDR3 length equals 13 residues. After removal of 4 bases from V and 6 bases from J, the junction contained 3 bases not matched to a gene. Germline V gives CDR1 ENHRY, CDR2 SYGVKD. The CDR3 DNA follows: TGTGCCATCAGTGGGGGACTAGTGGATACGCAGTATTTT. Encoded protein: CAISGGLVDTQYF.

The rearrangement joins TRBV4-1 to TRBJ2-2; possibly TRBD1 for D (5 bases). V was pared by 1 base and J by 3 bases, with 9 bases between. CDR3 length: 15 residues. Germline CDR1 reads MGHRA; CDR2 reads YSYEKL. CDR3 sequence reads: CASSQVGVDTGELFF. CDR3 sequence (DNA): TGCGCCAGCAGCCAAGTAGGGGTCGACACCGGGGAGCTGTTTTTT.

V is TRBV10-3 and J is TRBJ2-1, with TRBD2 identical over 14 bases. The trim removed 8 bases at V and 10 bases at J, leaving 16 bases unmatched. CDR1 is ENHRY, CDR2 SYGVKD, per germline. The CDR3 consists of 17 residues. The CDR3 here is CAIGGTSGSPRINEQFF. In nucleotides, the CDR3 is TGTGCCATCGGTGGGACTAGCGGGAGTCCGAGGATTAACGAGCAGTTCTTC.

The V and J genes are TRBV30 and TRBJ2-3; D not resolved. CDR1 and CDR2 from the germline V gene are GTSNPN and SVGIG (reference sequence). V was trimmed by 4 bases and J by 0 bases, leaving 8 bases between them. The CDR3 is 13 amino acids. CDR3 protein: CAWTRLSTDTQYF. The CDR3 bases are TGTGCCTGGACCAGGTTGAGCACAGATACGCAGTATTTT. Filled out from reference TRBV30 and TRBJ2-3, the complete variable domain reads SQTIHQWPATLVQPVGSPLSLECTVEGTSNPNLYWYRQAAGRGLQLLFYSVGIGQISSEVPQNLSASRPQDRQFILSSKKLLLSDSGFYLCAWTRLSTDTQYFGPGTRLTVL.

The rearrangement links TRBV2 to TRBJ2-2, with a weak D call TRBD2 (5 bases). The germline V gene encodes CDR1 SNHLY and CDR2 FYNNEI. This CDR3 is 16 amino acids long. Trimming removed 3 bases from V and 6 bases from J, with 17 bases in between. As DNA, the CDR3 is TGTGCCAGCAGTGAGCAGAGCCTATCACTAGCCGGGGAGCTGTTTTTT. Amino acid sequence: CASSEQSLSLAGELFF.

J is TRBJ2-5 and V is TRBV5-6; unclear D gene. CDR1 SGHDT and CDR2 YYEEEE come from the germline V gene. With 3 bases removed from V and 7 bases from J, the gap between germline ends came to 22 bases. This CDR3 spans 16 amino acids. CDR3: CASSYTTQHEGSTQYF. CDR3 DNA sequence: TGTGCCAGCAGCTATACTACACAGCACGAAGGGTCGACCCAGTACTTC.

This clone was picked up a small number of times. V usage is TRBV5-5 and J usage is TRBJ2-1; D remains unclear. V was cut by 0 bases and J by 6 bases, with 7 bases left in between. The CDR3 contains 13 residues. CDR1 and CDR2 (germline): SGHKS, YYEKEE (reference sequence). DNA for the CDR3: TGTGCCAGCAGCTTGGACGACCTCAATGAGCAGTTCTTC. This codes for CASSLDDLNEQFF.

This clone appeared once. The genes are TRBV10-3 and TRBJ1-2; D is undetermined. Germline V gene lookup returns CDR1 ENHRY and CDR2 SYGVKD. Trimming shortened V by 4 bases and J by 0 bases, and 3 bases separated the two germline ends. The CDR3 is 12 amino acids. CDR3: CAISAANYGYTF. CDR3 bases: TGTGCCATCAGTGCTGCTAACTATGGCTACACCTTC.

This chain joins TRBV5-1 and TRBJ2-2, with D hard to call. V was trimmed by 0 bases and J by 3 bases, leaving 9 bases between them. CDR3 length: 15 residues. Germline CDR1 reads SGHRS; CDR2 reads YFSETQ. The CDR3 bases are TGCGCCAGCAGCTTGGGCGGTGGGGACACCGGGGAGCTGTTTTTT. Residues: CASSLGGGDTGELFF.

This clone was observed once. J is TRBJ1-1 and V is TRBV6-5; TRBD1 agrees at 10 bases. CDR3 length: 16 amino acids. Germline-derived CDR1 and CDR2 are MNHEY and SVGAGI. J was trimmed by 5 bases and V by 0 bases; bases with no gene match: 6. The CDR3 sequence is CASSYSGTGVATEAFF. CDR3 coding DNA: TGTGCCAGCAGTTACTCCGGGACAGGGGTGGCTACTGAAGCTTTCTTT.

This chain links TRBV10-1 with TRBJ2-1; TRBD2 matches 14 bases. The CDR3 loop spans 14 amino acids. In germline, CDR1 is WNHNN, CDR2 SYGVQD (reference sequence). Germline trimming cut 10 bases from V and 7 bases from J; bases unmatched to any gene: 6. This CDR3 is CANPGLAGVNEQFF. CDR3 DNA: TGCGCCAACCCGGGACTAGCGGGAGTTAATGAGCAGTTCTTC.